The 2 T cell receptor beta chains presented below share a single source sample, sequenced in a study of T cells in Graves' hyperthyroidism and ophthalmopathy. It was RNA transcripts that yielded the amplified TCR beta CDR3 regions. TCR CDR3 regions were first amplified by RT-PCR with HTBI primers. TCRdb re-called the multiplex PCR reads with MiXCR, one entry per CDR3 protein. This sample has approximately 200,000 distinct CDR3 sequences, with roughly 18% found just once. Sequencing was done on a sample of blood. These receptors all come from a man between 40 and 49 years old with Graves' hyperthyroidism.

As concerns this clonotype: A single base separates this from a much larger clone, so it may be a read error. The conserved phenylalanine or tryptophan normally closing the CDR3 is absent here, so this likely arose from a read error. The rearrangement uses TRBV27 and TRBJ2-3, with TRBD2 as a possible D gene (6 bases). The V and J ends lost 6 bases and 4 bases respectively, with 14 bases between them. The germline V gene has CDR1 MNHEY and CDR2 SMNVEV (reference sequence). The CDR3 contains 14 residues. This CDR3 is CASSPGLVADTQYS. The CDR3 DNA reads TGTGCCAGCAGCCCGGGACTTGTGGCAGATACGCAGTATTCT.

The sample holds many counts of this clonotype. V gene TRBV28 combines with J gene TRBJ2-5, with 8 nucleotides matching TRBD2. J gave up 5 bases and V 6 bases, and 8 bases lay outside the gene matches. CDR3 length: 14 residues. Germline assignment: CDR1 MDHEN and CDR2 SYDVKM. CDR3 in DNA: TGTGCCAGCAGCACCCCGGGGGGGCGGGAGACCCAGTACTTC. This sequence encodes CASSTPGGRETQYF.